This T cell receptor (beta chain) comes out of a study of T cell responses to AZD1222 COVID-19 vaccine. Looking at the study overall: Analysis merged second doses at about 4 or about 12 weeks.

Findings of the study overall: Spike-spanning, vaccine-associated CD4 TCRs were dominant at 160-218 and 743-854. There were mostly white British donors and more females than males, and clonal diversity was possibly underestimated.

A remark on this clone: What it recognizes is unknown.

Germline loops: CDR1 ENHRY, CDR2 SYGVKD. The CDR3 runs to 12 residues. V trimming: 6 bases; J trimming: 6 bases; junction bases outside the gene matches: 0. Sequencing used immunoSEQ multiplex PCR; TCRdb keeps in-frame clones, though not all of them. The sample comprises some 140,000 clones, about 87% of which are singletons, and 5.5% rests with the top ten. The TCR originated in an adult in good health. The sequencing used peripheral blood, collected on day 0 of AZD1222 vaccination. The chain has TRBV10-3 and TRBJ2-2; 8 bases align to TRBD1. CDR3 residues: CAIRQGAGELFF. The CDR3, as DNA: TGTGCCATCAGACAGGGGGCCGGGGAGCTGTTTTTT.